This TCR beta chain is from a study of CD8+CD57+ T cells in acquired aplastic anemia. For the study at large: The average for DNA from sorted CD4+ and CD8+ cells was around 3.4 ug. General study results and limits: Overlap between patients and controls comprised roughly 30 CD8+ CDR3 sequences.

As regards this clonotype: What it recognizes is unknown. Germline and junction disagree at one end, which may indicate a read error.

CDR3 and TCR beta VDJ profiling relied on genomic DNA as the template. TCRdb called the reads again in MiXCR, with one record for every CDR3 protein. The sample holds around 220,000 distinct CDR3 sequences; under 55% are singletons and the top ten take just under 20%. For sequencing, patients were chosen who had shown expansion of CD8+CD57+ cells by flow cytometry. Each patient had severe acquired aplastic anemia. Germline lookup yields CDR1 MGHDK and CDR2 SYGVNS. CDR3 length equals 14 residues. This TCR derives from a human donor with aplastic anemia. Sequenced sample: sorted CD4+, CD8+, or CD8+CD57+ T cells (not recorded which) from PBMCs. The chain joins TRBV25-1 to TRBJ1-5; D unresolved. The chain's CDR3 is CASSKGWRNQPQHF. As DNA, the CDR3 is TGTGCCAGTTCTAAAGGATGGCGCAACCAGCCCCAGCATTTT.